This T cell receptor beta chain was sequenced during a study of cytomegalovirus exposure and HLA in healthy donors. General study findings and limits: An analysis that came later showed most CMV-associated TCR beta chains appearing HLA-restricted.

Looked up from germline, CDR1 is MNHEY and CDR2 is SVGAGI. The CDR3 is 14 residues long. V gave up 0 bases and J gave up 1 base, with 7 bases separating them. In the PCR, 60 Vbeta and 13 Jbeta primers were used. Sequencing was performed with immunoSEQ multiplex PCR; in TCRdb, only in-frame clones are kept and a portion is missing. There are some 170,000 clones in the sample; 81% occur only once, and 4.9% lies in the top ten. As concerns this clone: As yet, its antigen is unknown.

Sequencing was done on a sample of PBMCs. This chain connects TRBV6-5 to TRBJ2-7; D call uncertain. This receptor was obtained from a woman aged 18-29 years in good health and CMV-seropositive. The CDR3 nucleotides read TGTGCCAGCAGTTACTCGCCGGTGTCCTACGAGCAGTACTTC. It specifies CASSYSPVSYEQYF.